The 22 T cell receptor beta chains given below trace back to one sample, sequenced in a study of graft-versus-host responses after intestinal transplantation. Sequenced by immunoSEQ multiplex PCR; TCRdb stores in-frame clones only, minus some. Of more than 90,000 clones in the sample, about 92% were seen once. No antigen has been identified for these receptors. The source was unstimulated CD8+ T cells sorted from spleen or lymph node cells, collected before transplant. The receptors shown here come from a human donor who was the organ donor for an intestinal transplant.

This clone was counted a single time. The chain combines TRBV30 with TRBJ1-2, with D perhaps TRBD1 (6 bases). This CDR3 is built from 16 residues. The germline V gene has CDR1 GTSNPN and CDR2 SVGIG (reference sequence). Trimming shortened V by 0 bases and J by 1 base, and 15 bases separated the two germline ends. CDR3 DNA: TGTGCCTGGAGTGTTGAGCGGACAGAGATTAACTATGGCTACACCTTC. Translating gives CAWSVERTEINYGYTF.

On this clone itself: At one end the junction does not follow the germline gene, possibly because of a read error. The V and J genes are TRBV15 and TRBJ1-1; unclear D gene. There are 14 residues in the CDR3. Germline V gives CDR1 LNHNV, CDR2 YYDKDF (reference sequence). DNA for the CDR3: TGTGCCACTGCGAGAGGTACAGTGAAAACTGAAGCTTTCTTT. Translation gives CATARGTVKTEAFF.

The chain employs TRBV28 and TRBJ1-5, with D uncertain. Germline V gene data show CDR1 as MDHEN and CDR2 as SYDVKM. The V end lost 3 bases, the J end lost 5 bases, and 14 bases lay between the germline ends. CDR3 length equals 15 residues. The CDR3 DNA reads as TGTGCCAGCAGTTTTGTCGGACGCAAGGATCAGCCCCAGCATTTT. Protein product: CASSFVGRKDQPQHF.

The rearrangement links TRBV10-1 to TRBJ2-2; a possible D gene is TRBD1 (6 bases). Germline V gene sequence: CDR1 WNHNN, CDR2 SYGVQD (reference sequence). V lost 6 bases and J 2 bases, leaving 16 bases between the germline ends. This CDR3 contains 16 residues. The chain's CDR3 is CASSYGTGRNTGELFF. The DNA of the CDR3 is TGCGCCAGCAGCTATGGAACAGGGCGAAACACCGGGGAGCTGTTTTTT.

This clone has a handful of counts. CDR3 in amino acids: CASSYGLAGGETQYF. CDR3 nucleotides: TGTGCCAGCAGCTACGGACTAGCGGGAGGAGAGACCCAGTACTTC. This chain links TRBV7-2 with TRBJ2-5, with 14 bases lining up with TRBD2. V was clipped by 4 bases and J by 4 bases; unmatched bases: 2. The CDR3 loop spans 15 amino acids. Germline assignment: CDR1 SGHTA and CDR2 FQGNSA.

Note on this clone: Germline and junction disagree at one end, which may indicate a read error. The chain has TRBV4-1 and TRBJ2-2; D is ambiguous. The CDR3 loop spans 14 amino acids. Germline V CDR1 and CDR2: MGHRA, YSYEKL. The CDR3 region has the DNA TGCGCCAGCAGCCAATACCAGAACTCCGGGGAGCTGTTTTTT. This gives the protein CASSQYQNSGELFF.

The genes are TRBV4-1 and TRBJ1-4; no definite D call. The V end was cut by 3 bases, the J end by 4 bases, with 12 bases between. The length of the CDR3 is 15 residues. Per germline, CDR1 MGHRA and CDR2 YSYEKL. Written as DNA, the CDR3 is TGCGCCAGCAGCCACAGGACTGTCAGTAATGAAAAACTGTTTTTT. Translation: CASSHRTVSNEKLFF.

The chain joins TRBV5-1 to TRBJ1-2, with TRBD1 matching over 8 bases. Germline loops: CDR1 SGHRS, CDR2 YFSETQ. The CDR3 loop spans 15 amino acids. V shed 0 bases, J shed 1 base, and the junction held 2 bases outside the gene matches. The chain's CDR3 is CASSLGTGFNYGYTF. The CDR3 bases are TGCGCCAGCAGCTTGGGGACAGGGTTTAACTATGGCTACACCTTC.

The chain is built from TRBV27 and TRBJ2-7; 9 bases agree with TRBD1. The germline gives CDR1 MNHEY, CDR2 SMNVEV (reference sequence). The CDR3 is 14 amino acids. Trimming at V came to 6 bases and at J to 4 bases, leaving 7 bases not matched to a gene. The CDR3 region has the DNA TGTGCCAGCAGAGAAAGACAGGGGGGTTACGAGCAGTACTTC. It yields the protein CASRERQGGYEQYF.

The V gene is TRBV7-9, the J gene TRBJ2-7, with TRBD2 matching over 12 bases. V was clipped by 0 bases and J by 6 bases; unmatched bases: 3. This CDR3 contains 15 residues. CDR1 is SEHNR, CDR2 FQNEAQ, per germline (reference sequence). For the CDR3, the DNA is TGTGCCAGCAGCTTAGCCTCGGGACTAGCGGGCGAGCAGTACTTC. This codes for CASSLASGLAGEQYF.

The J gene is TRBJ2-7, the V gene TRBV4-1; 10 nucleotides agree with TRBD2. Looked up from germline, CDR1 is MGHRA and CDR2 is YSYEKL. V dropped 0 bases and J dropped 3; count of bases not matched to a gene: 11. The CDR3 covers 18 residues. CDR3 sequence reads: CASSQDPSGRALNYEQYF. CDR3 coding DNA: TGCGCCAGCAGCCAAGATCCCAGCGGGAGGGCCCTCAACTACGAGCAGTACTTC.

The V and J genes are TRBV7-9 and TRBJ2-5, with TRBD1 identical over 10 bases. In germline, CDR1 is SEHNR, CDR2 FQNEAQ (reference sequence). With V trimmed by 5 bases and J by 2 bases, 8 bases remained unmatched. The CDR3 spans 16 residues. CDR3 amino acids: CASSGRQGALQETQYF. The DNA for the CDR3 is TGTGCCAGCAGCGGGCGACAGGGGGCCTTACAAGAGACCCAGTACTTC.

V and J are TRBV27 and TRBJ2-7, with 11 bases lining up with TRBD2. The V segment lost 3 bases and the J segment 2 bases; nucleotides outside the gene matches: 6. The germline CDR1 and CDR2 sequences are MNHEY and SMNVEV (reference sequence). This CDR3 spans 16 amino acids. The CDR3 protein is CASSLTSGTLTYEQYF. The CDR3 coding sequence is TGTGCCAGCAGTTTGACTAGCGGGACTCTAACCTACGAGCAGTACTTC.

This chain uses TRBV4-1 with TRBJ1-1; tentative D call: TRBD1 (6 bases). The V gene's germline CDR1 is MGHRA and CDR2 YSYEKL. CDR3 size: 13 residues. The V and J ends lost 2 bases and 3 bases respectively, with 7 bases between them. The CDR3 protein is CASSQTGYTEAFF. Written as DNA, the CDR3 is TGCGCCAGCAGCCAAACAGGGTACACTGAAGCTTTCTTT.

The chain couples TRBV11-2 to TRBJ2-7; the match to TRBD1 covers 7 bases. The CDR3 extends over 16 amino acids. Germline CDR1 reads SGHAT; CDR2 reads FQNNGV. V trimming: 4 bases; J trimming: 3 bases; junction bases outside the gene matches: 12. CDR3 loop: CASSSIGQDTYYEQYF. The DNA of the CDR3 is TGTGCCAGCAGCTCGATCGGACAGGACACTTACTACGAGCAGTACTTC. The complete variable domain, with remaining parts taken from reference TRBV11-2 and TRBJ2-7, reads EAGVAQSPRYKIIEKRQSVAFWCNPISGHATLYWYQQILGQGPKLLIQFQNNGVVDDSQLPKDRFSAERLKGVDSTLKIQPAKLEDSAVYLCASSSIGQDTYYEQYFGPGTRLTVT.

This chain links TRBV6-5 with TRBJ2-2, with 8 bases that match TRBD1. V trimming: 2 bases; J trimming: 4 bases; junction bases outside the gene matches: 3. The CDR3 is 15 amino acids. The germline V gene has CDR1 MNHEY and CDR2 SVGAGI. CDR3 region: CASSYLQGGTGELFF. CDR3 bases: TGTGCCAGCAGTTACCTACAGGGGGGCACCGGGGAGCTGTTTTTT.

V gene TRBV10-3 combines with J gene TRBJ2-2, with D unresolved. Germline CDR1 and CDR2: ENHRY and SYGVKD. The ends were cut back, 2 bases at V and 0 bases at J, with 13 bases in the middle. The CDR3 runs to 17 residues. The CDR3 DNA sequence: TGTGCCATCAGTGAGGGCCGTGATAGAGCGAACACCGGGGAGCTGTTTTTT. This encodes CAISEGRDRANTGELFF.

This chain uses TRBV9 with TRBJ2-1; 11 bases align to TRBD2. V trimming: 3 bases; J trimming: 7 bases; junction bases outside the gene matches: 9. Germline V gene sequence: CDR1 SGDLS, CDR2 YYNGEE. The CDR3 is 16 residues long. CDR3 sequence (DNA): TGTGCCAGCAGCGATGATCCCGGGACTAGCGGAAATGAGCAGTTCTTC. Translating it yields CASSDDPGTSGNEQFF.

This chain uses TRBV7-9 with TRBJ2-1; D ambiguous. Germline lookup yields CDR1 SEHNR and CDR2 FQNEAQ (reference sequence). Trimming pared 8 bases from V and 4 bases from J, leaving 15 bases between. The CDR3 spans 14 residues. The CDR3 region is CASALANYYNEQFF. CDR3 coding DNA: TGTGCCAGCGCACTCGCGAACTATTACAATGAGCAGTTCTTC.

The V and J genes are TRBV7-6 and TRBJ2-3; TRBD2 aligns across 10 bases. V was pared by 5 bases and J by 2 bases, with 7 bases of the junction left unmatched. This CDR3 has 16 amino acids. Germline CDR1 SGHVS, CDR2 FNYEAQ. This CDR3 reads CASSPQLAGNTDTQYF. Written as DNA, the CDR3 is TGTGCCAGCAGCCCGCAACTAGCGGGGAACACAGATACGCAGTATTTT.

The DNA of the CDR3 is TGTGCCAGCAGTGAAGCTGAGGGAGGGTCCTACAATGAGCAGTTCTTC. Its protein product is CASSEAEGGSYNEQFF. V and J are TRBV6-1 and TRBJ2-1; 7 bases align to TRBD2. The CDR3 has 16 amino acids. J was trimmed by 1 base and V by 0 bases; bases with no gene match: 3. Germline V CDR1 and CDR2: MNHNS, SASEGT.

The rearrangement uses TRBV19 and TRBJ2-4; TRBD1 aligns across 9 bases. The CDR3 is 15 amino acids. V trimming: 3 bases; J trimming: 1 base; junction bases outside the gene matches: 1. The V gene's germline CDR1 is LNHDA and CDR2 SQIVND (reference sequence). CDR3 protein: CASSMGQGAKNIQYF. Here the CDR3 DNA reads TGTGCCAGTAGTATGGGACAGGGTGCCAAAAACATTCAGTACTTC. Drawing the rest from reference TRBV19 and TRBJ2-4, the complete variable domain is DGGITQSPKYLFRKEGQNVTLSCEQNLNHDAMYWYRQDPGQGLRLIYYSQIVNDFQKGDIAEGYSVSREKKESFPLTVTSAQKNPTAFYLCASSMGQGAKNIQYFGAGTRLSVL.